The entry below gives a single T cell receptor beta chain sequence along with its context. Looked up from germline, CDR1 is SGHNT and CDR2 is YYREEE (reference sequence). CDR3 length equals 14 residues. Deletions cut 0 bases from V and 3 bases from J, with 9 bases between. This entry comes from a study of blood T cell repertoires in COVID-19. Per the study methods: Reference gene primer amplification in the assay estimated nucleated cell counts. The protocol was immunoSEQ multiplex PCR, while the TCRdb copy is restricted to in-frame clones and leaves out a portion. V, J and clone size derive from that table, while D and trimming were established from the DNA sequence. This sample carries over 200,000 clones, around 89% of them seen once, and the ten largest clones take 8% to 10%.

The chain joins TRBV5-4 to TRBJ1-2; a possible D gene is TRBD1 (5 bases). This clonotype originated in a man aged 35-49 years who had recovered from COVID-19. Sequencing was performed on PBMCs or T cells enriched from blood (not recorded which). The CDR3: CASSLEAGYYGYTF. CDR3 nucleotides: TGTGCCAGCAGCTTGGAGGCAGGGTACTATGGCTACACCTTC.